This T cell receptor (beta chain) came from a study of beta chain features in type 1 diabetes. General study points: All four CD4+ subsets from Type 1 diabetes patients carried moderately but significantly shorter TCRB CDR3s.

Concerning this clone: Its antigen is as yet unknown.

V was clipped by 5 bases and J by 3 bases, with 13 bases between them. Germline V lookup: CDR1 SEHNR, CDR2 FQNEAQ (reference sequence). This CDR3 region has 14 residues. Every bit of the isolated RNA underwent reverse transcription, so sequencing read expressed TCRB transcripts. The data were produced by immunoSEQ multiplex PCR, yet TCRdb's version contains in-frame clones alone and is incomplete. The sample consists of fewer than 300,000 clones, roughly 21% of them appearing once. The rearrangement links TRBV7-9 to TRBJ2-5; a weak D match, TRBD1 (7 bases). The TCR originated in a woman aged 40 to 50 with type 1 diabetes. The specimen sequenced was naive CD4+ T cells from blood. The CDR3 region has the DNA TGTGCCAGCAGCAAGCAGGGGGGAAAAGAGACCCAGTACTTC. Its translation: CASSKQGGKETQYF.